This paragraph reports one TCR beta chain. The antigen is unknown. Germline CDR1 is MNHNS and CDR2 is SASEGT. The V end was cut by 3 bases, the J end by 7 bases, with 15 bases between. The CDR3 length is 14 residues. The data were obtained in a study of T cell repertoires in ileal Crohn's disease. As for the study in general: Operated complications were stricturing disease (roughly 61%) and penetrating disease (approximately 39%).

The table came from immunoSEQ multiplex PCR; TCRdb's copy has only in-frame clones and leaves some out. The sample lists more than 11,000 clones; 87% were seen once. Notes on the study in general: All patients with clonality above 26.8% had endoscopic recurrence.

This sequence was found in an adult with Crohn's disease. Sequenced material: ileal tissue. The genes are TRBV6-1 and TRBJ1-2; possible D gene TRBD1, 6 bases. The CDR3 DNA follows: TGTGCCAGCAGTGATCGGGCCAGGGGTGGTGGCTACACCTTC. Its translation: CASSDRARGGGYTF.